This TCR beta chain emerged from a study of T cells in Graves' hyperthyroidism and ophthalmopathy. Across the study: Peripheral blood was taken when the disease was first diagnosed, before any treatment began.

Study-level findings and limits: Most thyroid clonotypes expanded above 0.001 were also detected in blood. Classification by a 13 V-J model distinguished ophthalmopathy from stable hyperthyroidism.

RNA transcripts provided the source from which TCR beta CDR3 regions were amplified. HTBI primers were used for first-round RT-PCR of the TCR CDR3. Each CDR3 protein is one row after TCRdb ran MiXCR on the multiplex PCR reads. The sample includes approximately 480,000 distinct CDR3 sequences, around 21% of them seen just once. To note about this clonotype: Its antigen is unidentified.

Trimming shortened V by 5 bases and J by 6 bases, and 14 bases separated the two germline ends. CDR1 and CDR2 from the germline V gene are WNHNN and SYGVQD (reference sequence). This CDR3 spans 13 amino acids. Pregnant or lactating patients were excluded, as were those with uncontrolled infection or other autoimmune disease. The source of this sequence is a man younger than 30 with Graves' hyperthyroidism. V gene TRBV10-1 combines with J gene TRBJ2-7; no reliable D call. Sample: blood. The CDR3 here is CASSSDWVCEQYF. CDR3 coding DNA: TGCGCCAGCAGTTCAGACTGGGTCTGCGAGCAGTACTTC.